This paragraph reports one T cell receptor (beta chain). Trimming took off 8 bases at V and 1 base at J, with 14 bases between the two ends. Germline CDR1 reads KGHSH; CDR2 reads LQKENI. The CDR3 loop spans 14 amino acids. The data originate from a study of blood T cell repertoires in COVID-19. Under the authors' procedure: Counts of nucleated cells, estimated from reference gene primer amplification, were obtained. Here immunoSEQ multiplex PCR was the method, and the copy in TCRdb shows in-frame clones only, minus some. The V and J calls and the clone size are those of that table, but D and trimming were determined from the DNA. Of 150,000 to 200,000 clones listed, about three quarters were seen once; the top ten hold 26%.

The chain carries TRBV18 and TRBJ1-1; weak D call: TRBD1 (5 bases). Input material: peripheral blood. The source is a woman aged 70-85 years with acute or convalescent COVID-19. Here the CDR3 DNA reads TGTGCCAGCATGCAGGGAGGTGGGAACACTGAAGCTTTCTTT. Its translation is CASMQGGGNTEAFF.